This entry lists 23 T cell receptor beta chains sequenced from one sample in a study of T cells in Graves' hyperthyroidism and ophthalmopathy. RNA transcripts were the template for amplifying TCR beta CDR3 regions. An initial round of RT-PCR targeting the TCR CDR3 relied on the HTBI primer set. Each CDR3 protein gets one entry after TCRdb re-called the multiplex PCR reads with MiXCR. This sample has 550,000 to 700,000 distinct CDR3 sequences, with just over 45% found just once. The sample taken for sequencing was peripheral blood or thyroid tissue (not recorded which). These receptor sequences come from an adult woman with Graves' disease, either hyperthyroidism or ophthalmopathy (not recorded which).

This rearrangement joins TRBV15 to TRBJ2-6, with 7 bases lining up with TRBD2. Germline trimming cut 1 base from V and 4 bases from J; bases unmatched to any gene: 10. This CDR3 region has 18 residues. CDR1 LNHNV and CDR2 YYDKDF come from the germline V gene (reference sequence). CDR3 nucleotide sequence: TGTGCCACCAGCAGAGGGGCTAGCGGCTTCACCGGGGCCAACGTCCTGACTTTC. This codes for CATSRGASGFTGANVLTF.

The J gene is TRBJ2-7, the V gene TRBV20-1; TRBD2 matches 11 bases. The germline gives CDR1 DFQATT, CDR2 SNEGSKA (reference sequence). The CDR3 extends over 13 amino acids. Losses at the gene ends were 3 bases for V and 7 bases for J; bases not matched to a gene: 5. This CDR3 is CSASLLAGDEQYF. The CDR3 DNA reads TGCAGTGCTAGTTTACTAGCGGGAGATGAGCAGTACTTC.

This chain connects TRBV20-1 to TRBJ1-5; D unclear. Per the germline V gene, CDR1 is DFQATT and CDR2 is SNEGSKA (reference sequence). This CDR3 is built from 12 residues. Trimming removed 5 bases from V and 11 bases from J, with 16 bases in between. In DNA, the CDR3 is TGCAGTGCTCAGAGACTACGGGAGACCCAGCATTTT. Its protein is CSAQRLRETQHF.

This chain uses TRBV5-4 with TRBJ2-7; possibly TRBD1 for D (5 bases). CDR1 and CDR2 (germline): SGHNT, YYREEE (reference sequence). This CDR3 has 12 residues. V was cut by 1 base and J by 6 bases, with 8 bases left in between. Here the CDR3 reads CASSLKGSEQYF. In nucleotides, the CDR3 is TGTGCCAGCAGCTTGAAGGGGTCCGAGCAGTACTTC.

The rearrangement uses TRBV7-8 and TRBJ1-3; D might be TRBD1 (6 bases). Trimming took off 1 base at V and 6 bases at J, with 13 bases between the two ends. The germline V gene has CDR1 SGHVS and CDR2 FQNEAQ. CDR3 length: 15 residues. Written as DNA, the CDR3 is TGTGCCAGCAGCTTAGATGGGCAGGGGACAAACACCATATATTTT. Translated, it gives CASSLDGQGTNTIYF.

The chain recombines TRBV10-3 with TRBJ1-1, with D hard to call. Trimming stripped 9 bases from V and 5 bases from J, with 28 bases between. The CDR3 spans 17 residues. Germline loops: CDR1 ENHRY, CDR2 SYGVKD. The CDR3 DNA reads TGTGCCATAAACAGCCCCCGACGTCTGGTTCGTAAGACTGAAGCTTTCTTT. It encodes CAINSPRRLVRKTEAFF.

This clonotype was observed at least ten times. This chain links TRBV24-1 with TRBJ1-5, with D perhaps TRBD1 (5 bases). V dropped 6 bases and J dropped 4 bases, with 6 bases sitting between them. Germline V gene sequence: CDR1 KGHDR, CDR2 SFDVKD. CDR3 size: 12 residues. The CDR3 loop reads CATSQGNQPQHF. As DNA, the CDR3 is TGTGCCACCAGTCAGGGAAATCAGCCCCAGCATTTT.

This clonotype was counted ten times or more. CDR3 sequence: CATRGGRTGLGSNQPQHF. For the CDR3, the DNA is TGTGCCACGAGGGGAGGTCGGACAGGCCTCGGGAGCAATCAGCCCCAGCATTTT. This chain joins TRBV10-3 and TRBJ1-5; 7 bases align to TRBD1. This CDR3 is built from 18 residues. Looked up from germline, CDR1 is ENHRY and CDR2 is SYGVKD. Trimming removed 10 bases from V and 1 base from J; junction bases left unmatched: 19.

The CDR3: CSVPSPTGGETQYF. Here the CDR3 DNA reads TGCAGCGTCCCCAGCCCGACAGGGGGAGAGACCCAGTACTTC. The chain couples TRBV29-1 to TRBJ2-5, with 9 bases aligning to TRBD1. V trimming: 6 bases; J trimming: 4 bases; junction bases outside the gene matches: 9. Germline CDR1 is SQVTM and CDR2 is ANQGSEA. The CDR3 is made up of 14 amino acids.

Only a few counts were recorded for this clonotype. This chain connects TRBV6-2 or TRBV6-3 to TRBJ1-5, with D perhaps TRBD1 (6 bases). The V gene's germline CDR1 is MNHEY and CDR2 SVGEGT. With 6 bases removed from V and 4 bases from J, the gap between germline ends came to 16 bases. This CDR3 is 15 amino acids long. CDR3 sequence: CASSPDRSANQPQHF. CDR3 DNA sequence: TGTGCCAGCAGCCCAGACAGGTCCGCTAATCAGCCCCAGCATTTT.

This clonotype has more than one count but fewer than ten. This sequence joins TRBV12-3 or TRBV12-4 and TRBJ1-4; D is unclear. V gave up 6 bases and J gave up 5 bases, with 4 bases separating them. This CDR3 is 11 amino acids long. The CDR3 sequence is CASRGNEKLFF. As DNA, the CDR3 is TGTGCCAGCAGGGGGAATGAAAAACTGTTTTTT.

In this sample, this clonotype turned up many times. The J gene is TRBJ1-6, the V gene TRBV28, with a tentative D call TRBD1 (6 bases). The length of the CDR3 is 15 residues. V was cut by 6 bases and J by 10 bases, with 19 bases left in between. Germline V gene lookup returns CDR1 MDHEN and CDR2 SYDVKM. The CDR3 is CASSTRDNWGSPLHF. The CDR3 DNA reads TGTGCCAGCAGCACCAGGGACAATTGGGGGTCACCCCTCCACTTT.

At least ten counts were recorded for this clonotype. The chain is built from TRBV2 and TRBJ1-6; a weak D match, TRBD1 (5 bases). Germline V lookup: CDR1 SNHLY, CDR2 FYNNEI. V was trimmed by 4 bases and J by 8 bases, leaving 15 bases between them. The length of the CDR3 is 15 residues. CDR3 loop: CASSASGTVDSPLHF. DNA of the CDR3: TGTGCCAGCAGTGCATCCGGGACCGTCGATTCACCCCTCCACTTT.

This clonotype was picked up a small number of times. The chain combines TRBV25-1 with TRBJ2-5, with TRBD1 matching over 7 bases. The V gene end was trimmed by 3 bases and the J gene end by 5 bases; junction bases not matched to a gene: 6. The germline V gene has CDR1 MGHDK and CDR2 SYGVNS. The CDR3 runs to 14 residues. CDR3 protein: CASSDQGVGETQYF. The CDR3 region has the DNA TGTGCCAGCAGTGATCAGGGGGTGGGGGAGACCCAGTACTTC. Full variable domain (rest looked up from reference TRBV25-1 and TRBJ2-5): EADIYQTPRYLVIGTGKKITLECSQTMGHDKMYWYQQDPGMELHLIHYSYGVNSTEKGDLSSESTVSRIRTEHFPLTLESARPSHTSQYLCASSDQGVGETQYFGPGTRLLVL.

This clonotype showed up just a few times. V is TRBV7-9 and J is TRBJ2-7; 8 bases are shared with TRBD1. There are 14 residues in the CDR3. Germline V CDR1 and CDR2: SEHNR, FQNEAQ (reference sequence). V shed 6 bases and J 2 bases; nucleotides not matched to a gene: 6. In DNA form, the CDR3 reads TGTGCCAGCAGTCGGGGACAGGATCCCTACGAGCAGTACTTC. The encoded protein is CASSRGQDPYEQYF. Full variable domain (outside the CDR3, taken from reference TRBV7-9 and TRBJ2-7): DTGVSQNPRHKITKRGQNVTFRCDPISEHNRLYWYRQTLGQGPEFLTYFQNEAQLEKSRLLSDRFSAERPKGSFSTLEIQRTEQGDSAMYLCASSRGQDPYEQYFGPGTRLTVT.

The chain combines TRBV2 with TRBJ1-6; D is possibly TRBD1 (6 bases). This CDR3 has 14 amino acids. Germline V lookup: CDR1 SNHLY, CDR2 FYNNEI. V was shortened by 2 bases and J by 7 bases, with 9 bases between the two germline ends. The CDR3 is CASSEPDRNSPLHF. The CDR3, as DNA: TGTGCCAGCAGTGAACCGGACAGAAATTCACCCCTCCACTTT.

This clonotype has at least ten counts. The chain has TRBV7-9 and TRBJ2-7, with D possibly matching TRBD2 (6 bases). The CDR3 is 16 amino acids. Trimming took 2 bases from V and 3 from J, leaving 17 bases between them. Germline assignment: CDR1 SEHNR and CDR2 FQNEAQ (reference sequence). The CDR3: CASSLPSGVPYYEQYF. The CDR3 region has the DNA TGTGCCAGCAGCTTACCGTCGGGGGTTCCCTACTACGAGCAGTACTTC. The whole variable domain, remainder taken from reference TRBV7-9 and TRBJ2-7, is DTGVSQNPRHKITKRGQNVTFRCDPISEHNRLYWYRQTLGQGPEFLTYFQNEAQLEKSRLLSDRFSAERPKGSFSTLEIQRTEQGDSAMYLCASSLPSGVPYYEQYFGPGTRLTVT.

The chain links TRBV29-1 to TRBJ2-3; unclear D gene. Trimming left V 5 bases short and J 7 bases short, with 13 bases between. Germline V lookup: CDR1 SQVTM, CDR2 ANQGSEA. The CDR3 contains 12 residues. The CDR3 DNA reads as TGCAGCGTTCCTCGGACCGGAAATACGCAGTATTTT. This gives the protein CSVPRTGNTQYF.

This clonotype appeared many times. V usage is TRBV7-2 and J usage is TRBJ1-1, with D unclear. Deletions cut 5 bases from V and 1 base from J, with 14 bases between. Per the germline V gene, CDR1 is SGHTA and CDR2 is FQGNSA. The CDR3 has 15 amino acids. The CDR3 spells CASSAARRSNTEAFF. The CDR3 DNA reads TGTGCCAGCAGCGCAGCTCGGCGGTCGAACACTGAAGCTTTCTTT.

Notes on this clonotype: At one end the junction does not follow the germline gene, possibly because of a read error. V gene TRBV18 combines with J gene TRBJ2-7; D is unclear. Germline V gene data show CDR1 as KGHSH and CDR2 as LQKENI. The CDR3 totals 12 residues. The CDR3 reads CASAPTDYEQYF. CDR3 coding DNA: TGTGCCAGCGCACCTACAGACTACGAGCAGTACTTC.

This clonotype was recorded once. V usage is TRBV19 and J usage is TRBJ2-3; 10 bases are shared with TRBD2. V was pared by 5 bases and J by 4 bases, with 18 bases of the junction left unmatched. Germline loops: CDR1 LNHDA, CDR2 SQIVND (reference sequence). CDR3 length: 19 residues. CDR3: CASSRVLLAGEPRADTQYF. Here the CDR3 DNA reads TGTGCCAGTAGTCGTGTCCTGCTAGCGGGAGAGCCTCGGGCAGATACGCAGTATTTT.

CDR3 DNA sequence: TGCGCCAGCAGCTTTAATGGAGACCCGAACACTGAAGCTTTCTTT. It encodes CASSFNGDPNTEAFF. This chain uses TRBV5-1 with TRBJ1-1, with D hard to call. This CDR3 comprises 15 residues. Per germline, CDR1 SGHRS and CDR2 YFSETQ. V was shortened by 2 bases and J by 1 base, with 12 bases between the two germline ends.

The J gene is TRBJ1-2, the V gene TRBV7-3; D uncertain. V was trimmed by 5 bases and J by 5 bases, leaving 9 bases between them. CDR1 SGHTA and CDR2 FQGTGA come from the germline V gene. The CDR3 is 12 residues long. The CDR3 nucleotides are TGTGCCAGCAGCCAACCCACATATGGCTACACCTTC. It yields the protein CASSQPTYGYTF.